This entry features one TCR beta chain sequence. Its specific antigen is unknown. Nothing much larger sits one base from this clone, and base qualities are not available. V and J are trimmed by 1 base and 0 bases, and the gene matches miss 7 bases of the junction. The CDR3 holds 17 amino acids from the cysteine to the phenylalanine. The DNA shown is the 51-base CDR3, in frame from base 1. The germline V gene gives CDR1 as SGHVS and CDR2 as FQNEAQ. The sample originates from a study of vaccination and CD4 T cells after COVID-19 (dated by TCRdb to between 2021 and 2022). Context from the whole study: SARS-CoV-2 positivity had been established in the convalescent patients by nasal swab PCR, and mild disease was recorded in about 9 of these patients and severe disease in one. In 10 COVID-19 convalescent patients and 4 infection-naive healthy vaccine recipients, the spike-specific CD4+ TCR repertoire before mRNA vaccination was compared with the repertoire after mRNA vaccination. The convalescent cohort comprised six males and four females, including two Hispanic individuals, seven Caucasians, two Asians and one multiracial person. Control cultures used a CEFX viral epitope pool as positive control, an HIV-1 Nef peptide pool as negative control, or no peptide. Two doses of either the Pfizer-BioNTech BNT162b2 vaccine (n=8) or the Moderna mRNA-1273 vaccine (n=2) were administered to participants. The cultures were stimulated with overlapping spike peptide pools from SARS-CoV-2 and from the common cold coronaviruses HCoV-NL63, HCoV-OC43 and HCoV-229E. The time from the second vaccine dose to post-vaccine blood sampling had a median of approximately 72 days and ranged from about 14 to 250 days. Post-COVID blood samples were collected from convalescent patients a median of around 100 days after diagnosis, with a range of about 30 to 161 days. Paper-wide results and their limitations: Of the vaccine-specific clones found in convalescent patients, nearly all (304 of 307) were mono-reactive for SARS-CoV-2 spike instead of being cross-reactive with common cold coronaviruses. An increase in the median number of SARS-CoV-2-reactive clonotypes from approximately 21 after infection to 35 to 40 after vaccination was observed, but the change was not found to be significant. The study included relatively few convalescent patients and did not analyze early timepoints after natural infection. In convalescent patients, a median roughly 85% of post-vaccine SARS-CoV-2-reactive clones were detected only after vaccination, and vaccine-specific priming was suggested by this finding.

Receptors were amplified or captured by PCR. DNA from cultured CD4+ T cells underwent TCR sequencing with the Oncomine TCR Beta short-read assay at the Johns Hopkins FTIC core. The QIAamp micro DNA kit was used to extract genomic DNA from the cultured CD4+ T cells. Oncomine TCR Beta libraries made from cultured CD4+ T cells were pooled using unique dual indexes and sequenced on an Illumina iSeq 100. In the paper's pipeline: Non-productive sequences were filtered out, and CDR3s that did not start with C, did not end with F or W, or were shorter than 7 amino acids were discarded. The MANAFEST web application identified antigen-specific clonotypes by comparing peptide-stimulated wells against reference wells and other culture wells. An FDR below 0.05, an odds ratio above 5, and a productive frequency above 0.1% in at least two of three replicate wells were required for clones to be considered positive. Cross-reactive clonotypes were defined as significantly expanded in both SARS-CoV-2 spike wells and at least one common cold coronavirus spike condition. Similarity between CDR3 sequences was evaluated in R version 3.6.1 using Levenshtein distances (stringdist) and unrooted phylogenetic trees (ape). The raw public reads went through TCRdb reprocessing: fastp at Q25, MiXCR clone calling, in-frame beta chains kept. Rows merge per CDR3 protein into single entries with the most common DNA and genes. The V and J calls shown here were made by TCRdb, not taken from the authors' results. The sample table contains about 14,000 distinct CDR3 sequences; only one count was recorded for about 54% of them. About 10% of the sample comes from the top ten.

In light of the paper, this sample's treatment or condition label describes: roughly nine-day PBMC culture with coronavirus spike peptide pools or control peptides (ViraFEST assay). The study used the ViraFEST assay, which expanded antigen-specific T cells with peptide pools and then identified expanded clonotypes by TCR sequencing. The positive SARS-CoV-2 PCR tests of the convalescent patients were dated from March to December 2020, before the Alpha, Beta and Delta variants emerged in the United States. Over 1.5 million PBMCs per well were cultured in IMDM with roughly 4.8% human AB serum and roughly 9.3 IU/ml IL-2, plus 10 ug/ml peptide pools. On days 3 and 7, half of the culture medium was replaced with fresh IL-2-containing medium. After around 11 days of culture, CD4+ T cells were isolated by negative selection using the EasySep CD4+ T cell isolation kit. PBMCs were separated from whole blood using Ficoll-Paque Plus gradient centrifugation and then either used fresh or cryopreserved at -140C. Triplicate wells were generally used for each culture condition.

The chain joins TRBV7-8 to TRBJ2-7, and 9 junctional nucleotides match TRBD2. The TCR comes from a human donor who had recovered from COVID-19. Sequences were obtained from CD4+ T cells from blood, cultured in vitro. DNA sequence: TGTGCCAGCAGCTTAGTGATAGCGGGAGTCTCCTCCTACGAGCAGTACTTC. Translated, this is CASSLVIAGVSSYEQYF.